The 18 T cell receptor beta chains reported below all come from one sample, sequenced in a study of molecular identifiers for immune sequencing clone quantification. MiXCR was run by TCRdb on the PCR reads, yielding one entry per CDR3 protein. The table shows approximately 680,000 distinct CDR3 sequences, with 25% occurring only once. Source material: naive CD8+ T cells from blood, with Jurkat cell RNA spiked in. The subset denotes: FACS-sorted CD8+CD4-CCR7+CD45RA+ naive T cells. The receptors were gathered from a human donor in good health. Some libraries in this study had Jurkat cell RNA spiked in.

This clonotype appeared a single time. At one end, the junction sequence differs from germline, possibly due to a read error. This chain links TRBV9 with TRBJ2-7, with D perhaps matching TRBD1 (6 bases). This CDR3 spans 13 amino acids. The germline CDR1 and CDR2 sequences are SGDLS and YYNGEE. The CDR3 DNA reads TGTGACAGCAGCCGCGGACAGACCTACGAGCAGTACTTC. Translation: CDSSRGQTYEQYF.

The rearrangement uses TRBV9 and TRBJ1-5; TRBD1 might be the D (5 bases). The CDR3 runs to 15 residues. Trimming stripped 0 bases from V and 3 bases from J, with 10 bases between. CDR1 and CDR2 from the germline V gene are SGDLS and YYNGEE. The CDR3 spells CASSVGGLANQPQHF. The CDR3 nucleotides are TGTGCCAGCAGCGTAGGGGGCTTGGCCAATCAGCCCCAGCATTTT.

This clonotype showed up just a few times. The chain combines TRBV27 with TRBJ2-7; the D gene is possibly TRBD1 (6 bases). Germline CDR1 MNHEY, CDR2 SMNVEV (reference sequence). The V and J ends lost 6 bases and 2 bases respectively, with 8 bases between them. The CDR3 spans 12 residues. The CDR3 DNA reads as TGTGCCAGCAGAGGACAGACCTACGAGCAGTACTTC. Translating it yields CASRGQTYEQYF.

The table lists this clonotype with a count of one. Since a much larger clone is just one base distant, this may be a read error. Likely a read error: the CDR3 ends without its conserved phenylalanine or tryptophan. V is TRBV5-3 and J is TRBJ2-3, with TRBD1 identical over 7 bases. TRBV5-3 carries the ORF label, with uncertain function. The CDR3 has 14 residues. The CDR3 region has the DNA TGTGCCAGCAGCTGGGACAGCCCCACAGATACGCAGTATTCT. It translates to CASSWDSPTDTQYS.

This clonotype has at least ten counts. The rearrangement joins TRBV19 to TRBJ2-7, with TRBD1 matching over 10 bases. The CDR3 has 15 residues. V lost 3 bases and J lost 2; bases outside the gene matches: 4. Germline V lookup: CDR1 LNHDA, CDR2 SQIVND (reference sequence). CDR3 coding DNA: TGTGCCAGTAGTATTGGGACAGGGGTTGCCTACGAGCAGTACTTC. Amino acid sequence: CASSIGTGVAYEQYF.

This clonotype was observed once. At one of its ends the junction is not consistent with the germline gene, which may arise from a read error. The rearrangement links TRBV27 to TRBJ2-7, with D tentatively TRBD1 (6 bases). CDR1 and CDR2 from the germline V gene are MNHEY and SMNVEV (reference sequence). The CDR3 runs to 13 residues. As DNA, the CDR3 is TGTGCCAGCAGTCGCACAGGGTTAGGCGAGCGGTACTTC. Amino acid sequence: CASSRTGLGERYF.

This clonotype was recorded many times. The CDR3 loop is CASSVEAGGSTDTQYF. CDR3 coding DNA: TGTGCCAGCAGCGTAGAAGCAGGGGGGAGCACAGATACGCAGTATTTT. This chain uses TRBV9 with TRBJ2-3, with D possibly matching TRBD1 (7 bases). The CDR3 is 16 residues long. V lost 0 bases and J lost 0, with 11 bases in between. Looked up from germline, CDR1 is SGDLS and CDR2 is YYNGEE.

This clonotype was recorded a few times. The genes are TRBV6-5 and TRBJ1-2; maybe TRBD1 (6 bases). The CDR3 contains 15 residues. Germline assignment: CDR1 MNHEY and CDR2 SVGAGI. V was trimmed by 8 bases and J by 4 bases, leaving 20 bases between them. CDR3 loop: CASQPRQAPSYGYTF. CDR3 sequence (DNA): TGTGCCAGCCAACCTCGACAGGCCCCATCCTATGGCTACACCTTC.

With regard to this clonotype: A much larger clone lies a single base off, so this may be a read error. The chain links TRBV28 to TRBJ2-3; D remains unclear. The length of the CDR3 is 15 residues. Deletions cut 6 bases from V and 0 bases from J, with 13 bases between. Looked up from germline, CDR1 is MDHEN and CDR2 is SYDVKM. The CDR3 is CASSPVGSSTDTQYF. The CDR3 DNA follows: TGTGCCAGCAGCCCCGTGGGGTCTAGCACAGATACGCAGTATTTT. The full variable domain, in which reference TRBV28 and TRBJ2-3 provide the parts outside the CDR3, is DVKVTQSSRYLVKRTGEKVFLECVQDMDHENMFWYRQDPGLGLRLIYFSYDVKMKEKGDIPEGYSVSREKKERFSLILESASTNQTSMYLCASSPVGSSTDTQYFGPGTRLTVL.

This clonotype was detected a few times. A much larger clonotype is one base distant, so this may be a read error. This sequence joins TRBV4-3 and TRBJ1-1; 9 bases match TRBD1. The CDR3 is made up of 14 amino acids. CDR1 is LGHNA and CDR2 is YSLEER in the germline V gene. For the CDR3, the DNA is TGCGCCCGCAGCCAAGGGACAGGGCTCACTGAAGCTTTCTTT. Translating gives CARSQGTGLTEAFF.

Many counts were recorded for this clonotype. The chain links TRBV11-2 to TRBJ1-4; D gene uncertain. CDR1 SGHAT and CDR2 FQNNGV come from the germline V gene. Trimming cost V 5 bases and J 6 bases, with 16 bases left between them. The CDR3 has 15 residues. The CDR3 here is CASSPGPLTDEKLFF. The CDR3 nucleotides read TGTGCCAGCAGCCCAGGACCTCTAACAGATGAAAAACTGTTTTTT.

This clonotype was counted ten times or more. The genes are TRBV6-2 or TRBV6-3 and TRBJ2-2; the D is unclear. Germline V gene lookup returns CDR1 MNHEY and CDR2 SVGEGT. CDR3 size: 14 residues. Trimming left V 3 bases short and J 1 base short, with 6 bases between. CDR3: CASSYTENTGELFF. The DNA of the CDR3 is TGTGCCAGCAGTTATACCGAGAACACCGGGGAGCTGTTTTTT.

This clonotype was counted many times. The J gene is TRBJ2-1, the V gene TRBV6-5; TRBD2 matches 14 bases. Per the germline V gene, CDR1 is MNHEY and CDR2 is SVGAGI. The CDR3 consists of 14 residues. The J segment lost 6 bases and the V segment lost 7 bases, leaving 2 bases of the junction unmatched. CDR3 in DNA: TGTGCCAGCATCGGACTAGCGGGAGGCAATGAGCAGTTCTTC. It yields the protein CASIGLAGGNEQFF.

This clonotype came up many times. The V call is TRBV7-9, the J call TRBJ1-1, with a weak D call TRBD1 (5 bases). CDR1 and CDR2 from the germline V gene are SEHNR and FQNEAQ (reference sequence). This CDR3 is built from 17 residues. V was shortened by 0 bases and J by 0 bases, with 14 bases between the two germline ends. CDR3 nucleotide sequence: TGTGCCAGCAGCTTAGCTGGGGAGGGGACTATGAACACTGAAGCTTTCTTT. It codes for CASSLAGEGTMNTEAFF.

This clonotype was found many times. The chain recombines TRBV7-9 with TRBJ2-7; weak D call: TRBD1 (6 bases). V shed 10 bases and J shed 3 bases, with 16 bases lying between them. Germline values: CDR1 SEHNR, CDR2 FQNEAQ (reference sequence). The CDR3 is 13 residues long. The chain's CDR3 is CAIISGQDYEQYF. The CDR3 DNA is TGTGCCATAATATCGGGACAAGACTACGAGCAGTACTTC.

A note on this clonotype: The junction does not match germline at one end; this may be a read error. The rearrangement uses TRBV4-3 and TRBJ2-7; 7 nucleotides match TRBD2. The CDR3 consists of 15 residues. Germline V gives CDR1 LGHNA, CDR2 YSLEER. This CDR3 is CAGSQVRGVAYEQYF. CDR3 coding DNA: TGCGCCGGCAGCCAAGTCCGGGGGGTTGCGTACGAGCAGTACTTC.

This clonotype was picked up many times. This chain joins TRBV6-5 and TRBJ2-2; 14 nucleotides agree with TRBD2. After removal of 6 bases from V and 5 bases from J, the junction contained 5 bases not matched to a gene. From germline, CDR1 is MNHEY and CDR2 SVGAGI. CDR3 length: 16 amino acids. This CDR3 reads CASRPGLAGGTGELFF. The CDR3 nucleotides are TGTGCCAGCAGACCCGGACTAGCGGGAGGTACCGGGGAGCTGTTTTTT.

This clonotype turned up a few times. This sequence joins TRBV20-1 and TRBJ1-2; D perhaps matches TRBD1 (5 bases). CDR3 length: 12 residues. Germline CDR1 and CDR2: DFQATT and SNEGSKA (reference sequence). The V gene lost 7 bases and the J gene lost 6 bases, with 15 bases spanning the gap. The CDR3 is CSVSRESDGYTF. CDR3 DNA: TGCAGTGTTAGCAGGGAAAGCGATGGCTACACCTTC.